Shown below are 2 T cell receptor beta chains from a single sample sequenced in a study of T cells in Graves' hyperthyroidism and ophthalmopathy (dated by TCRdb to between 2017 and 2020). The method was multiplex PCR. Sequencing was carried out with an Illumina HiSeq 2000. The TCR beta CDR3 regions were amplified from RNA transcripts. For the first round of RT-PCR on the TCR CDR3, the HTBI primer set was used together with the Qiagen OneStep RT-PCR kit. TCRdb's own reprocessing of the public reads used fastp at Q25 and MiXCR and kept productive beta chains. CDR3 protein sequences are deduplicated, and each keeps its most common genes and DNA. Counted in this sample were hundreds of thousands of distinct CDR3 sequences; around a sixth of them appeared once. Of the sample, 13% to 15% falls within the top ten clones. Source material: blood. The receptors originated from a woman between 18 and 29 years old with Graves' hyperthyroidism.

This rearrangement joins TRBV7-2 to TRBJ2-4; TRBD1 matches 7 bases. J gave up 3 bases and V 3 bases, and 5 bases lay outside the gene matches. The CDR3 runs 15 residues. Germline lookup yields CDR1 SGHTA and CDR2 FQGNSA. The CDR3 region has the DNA TGTGCCAGCAGCTTCCGACAGGGTTTCAAAAACATTCAGTACTTC. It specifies CASSFRQGFKNIQYF.

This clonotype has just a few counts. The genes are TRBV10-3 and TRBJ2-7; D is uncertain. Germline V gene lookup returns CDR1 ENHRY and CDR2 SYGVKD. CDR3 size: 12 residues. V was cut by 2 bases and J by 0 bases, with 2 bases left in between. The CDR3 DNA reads TGTGCCATCAGTGAGGGCTCCTACGAGCAGTACTTC. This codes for CAISEGSYEQYF.